These 18 T cell receptor beta chains originate from one sample sequenced in a study of T-cell memory formation after mild COVID-19. MiXCR, applied by TCRdb to the 5' RACE reads, yields one record per CDR3 protein. The data contain about 44,000 distinct CDR3 sequences, approximately 7% of them singletons. What was sequenced was PBMCs or a T cell subset sorted from them (not recorded which). All receptors derive from an adult who had mild COVID-19 (a few samples of this study predate the infection). Cell type and time point are not known.

This clonotype turned up a few times. V usage is TRBV3-1 and J usage is TRBJ1-6; D possibly corresponds to TRBD1 (5 bases). The CDR3 has 15 amino acids. Trimming shortened V by 1 base and J by 8 bases, and 12 bases separated the two germline ends. Germline V gene sequence: CDR1 LGHDT, CDR2 YNNKEL (reference sequence). The CDR3 DNA reads TGTGCCAGCAGCCAAGGAGAAGGGGTGGATTCACCCCTCCACTTT. This codes for CASSQGEGVDSPLHF.

In nucleotides, the CDR3 is TGCGCCAGCAGCTTGGCCGCACAGGGGAACTATGGCTACACCTTC. This encodes CASSLAAQGNYGYTF. V is TRBV5-1 and J is TRBJ1-2, with 7 bases identical to TRBD1. The CDR3 is made up of 15 amino acids. Germline CDR1 is SGHRS and CDR2 is YFSETQ. The junction had 4 bases not matched to a gene; V was cut back by 0 bases and J by 2 bases.

The chain recombines TRBV2 with TRBJ1-5; 8 bases agree with TRBD1. V lost 4 bases and J lost 6; bases outside the gene matches: 8. Germline loops: CDR1 SNHLY, CDR2 FYNNEI. The CDR3 is made up of 15 amino acids. CDR3 loop: CASSGQGLRSQPQHF. DNA for the CDR3: TGTGCCAGCAGTGGACAGGGGCTTCGGAGTCAGCCCCAGCATTTT.

This clonotype was counted at least ten times. J is TRBJ2-7 and V is TRBV20-1; D unresolved. This CDR3 is built from 13 residues. The V gene's germline CDR1 is DFQATT and CDR2 SNEGSKA (reference sequence). V dropped 2 bases and J dropped 3 bases, with 11 bases sitting between them. The CDR3 is CSARRSENYEQYF. For the CDR3, the DNA is TGCAGTGCTAGAAGATCGGAGAACTACGAGCAGTACTTC.

The sample holds a few counts of this clonotype. This chain links TRBV5-6 with TRBJ2-7; TRBD2 is a possible D gene (5 bases). The CDR3 has 14 amino acids. Germline V gene lookup returns CDR1 SGHDT and CDR2 YYEEEE. Trimming shortened V by 0 bases and J by 6 bases, and 13 bases separated the two germline ends. The CDR3 DNA follows: TGTGCCAGCAGCTTGGGACCCCGCGGACTCGAGCAGTACTTC. Translating it yields CASSLGPRGLEQYF.

This clonotype occurred many times. The chain employs TRBV2 and TRBJ2-7; D remains unclear. The CDR3 is 14 amino acids. Germline V lookup: CDR1 SNHLY, CDR2 FYNNEI. Trimming pared 6 bases from V and 3 bases from J, leaving 15 bases between. CDR3 region: CASRDPTRNYEQYF. For the CDR3, the DNA is TGTGCCAGCAGGGACCCGACACGAAACTACGAGCAGTACTTC.

The rearrangement uses TRBV6-5 and TRBJ2-2; the match to TRBD1 covers 9 bases. Germline V gene sequence: CDR1 MNHEY, CDR2 SVGAGI. The CDR3 contains 15 residues. Trimming cost V 6 bases and J 4 bases; bases outside gene matches: 6. The CDR3 DNA sequence: TGTGCCAGCAGGCCAGACAGGGGGTTCACCGGGGAGCTGTTTTTT. It specifies CASRPDRGFTGELFF.

This clonotype was observed a handful of times. The gene calls are TRBV3-1 and TRBJ1-1; the D gene is possibly TRBD1 (6 bases). CDR1 and CDR2 from the germline V gene are LGHDT and YNNKEL (reference sequence). V gave up 4 bases and J gave up 0 bases, with 12 bases separating them. CDR3 length: 15 residues. CDR3 loop: CASSPTDRLNTEAFF. As DNA, the CDR3 is TGTGCCAGCAGCCCTACGGACAGACTGAACACTGAAGCTTTCTTT.

This clonotype came up many times. This rearrangement joins TRBV20-1 to TRBJ2-1; 7 bases are a match to TRBD2. The junction had 6 bases not matched to a gene; V was cut back by 0 bases and J by 7 bases. Germline lookup yields CDR1 DFQATT and CDR2 SNEGSKA (reference sequence). The CDR3 extends over 14 amino acids. CDR3 sequence (DNA): TGCAGTGCTAGAGATGCAAGAGCGGGAAATGAGCAGTTCTTC. It specifies CSARDARAGNEQFF.

The chain employs TRBV12-3 or TRBV12-4 and TRBJ1-5; D remains ambiguous. V was clipped by 5 bases and J by 0 bases, with 8 bases between them. The CDR3 covers 14 residues. CDR3 in amino acids: CASSTDISNQPQHF. Here the CDR3 DNA reads TGTGCCAGCAGTACTGACATTAGCAATCAGCCCCAGCATTTT.

The chain's CDR3 is CATSRDRGFSYGYTF. In nucleotides, the CDR3 is TGTGCCACCAGCAGAGACAGGGGATTTTCCTATGGCTACACCTTC. The J gene is TRBJ1-2, the V gene TRBV15, with D possibly being TRBD1 (6 bases). There are 15 residues in the CDR3. Germline loops: CDR1 LNHNV, CDR2 YYDKDF (reference sequence). The V end was cut by 0 bases, the J end by 4 bases, with 12 bases between.

The rearrangement joins TRBV6-6 to TRBJ2-1; TRBD2 matches 10 bases. The CDR3 totals 16 residues. CDR1 is MNHNY and CDR2 is SVGAGI in the germline V gene (reference sequence). V lost 2 bases and J lost 8; bases outside the gene matches: 9. Here the CDR3 reads CASSYASGRWVDEQFF. For the CDR3, the DNA is TGTGCCAGCAGTTACGCTAGCGGGAGATGGGTTGATGAGCAGTTCTTC.

Many counts were recorded for this clonotype. This chain joins TRBV3-1 and TRBJ1-2; D may be TRBD1 (6 bases). The CDR3 extends over 15 amino acids. The germline V and J ends were trimmed by 1 base and 0 bases, with 9 bases remaining between them. Germline loops: CDR1 LGHDT, CDR2 YNNKEL (reference sequence). CDR3 protein: CASSQARTANYGYTF. The CDR3 DNA sequence: TGTGCCAGCAGCCAAGCGCGGACAGCTAACTATGGCTACACCTTC.

This clonotype came up many times. This chain connects TRBV4-1 to TRBJ1-6; D might be TRBD1 (5 bases). V was cut by 0 bases and J by 10 bases, with 13 bases left in between. From germline, CDR1 is MGHRA and CDR2 YSYEKL. The CDR3 length is 15 residues. The CDR3 nucleotides read TGCGCCAGCAGCCAAGATTGGTCCCGGGACTCACCCCTCCACTTT. It codes for CASSQDWSRDSPLHF.

The chain couples TRBV7-6 to TRBJ2-7; TRBD1 matches at 10 bases. The junction had 3 bases not matched to a gene; V was cut back by 3 bases and J by 4 bases. From germline, CDR1 is SGHVS and CDR2 FNYEAQ. The CDR3 consists of 14 residues. The chain's CDR3 is CASSFGTGEYEQYF. The CDR3 nucleotides read TGTGCCAGCAGCTTTGGGACAGGGGAGTACGAGCAGTACTTC.

This clonotype was counted at least ten times. The CDR3 DNA is TGTGCCAGCAGCTTGGGGGGTCTTCAGGGGGGAAGGAACACTGAAGCTTTCTTT. Protein sequence: CASSLGGLQGGRNTEAFF. V usage is TRBV5-6 and J usage is TRBJ1-1; 7 bases align to TRBD1. The CDR3 has 18 amino acids. V gave up 0 bases and J gave up 1 base; unmatched junction bases: 12. Per germline, CDR1 SGHDT and CDR2 YYEEEE.

This clonotype was seen many times. The chain carries TRBV6-6 and TRBJ2-4, with a possible D match to TRBD1 (6 bases). Germline loops: CDR1 MNHNY, CDR2 SVGAGI (reference sequence). Deletions cut 6 bases from V and 2 bases from J, with 11 bases between. The CDR3 extends over 14 amino acids. The CDR3 nucleotides read TGTGCCAGCAGCCTAGACAGGACCAAAAACATTCAGTACTTC. It yields the protein CASSLDRTKNIQYF.

This clonotype came up many times. This chain uses TRBV7-2 with TRBJ1-1, with D perhaps TRBD1 (6 bases). Germline CDR1 reads SGHTA; CDR2 reads FQGNSA. V lost 4 bases, J lost 0 bases, and 15 bases lay in between. There are 16 residues in the CDR3. CDR3 sequence reads: CASSSTGFLVNTEAFF. CDR3 sequence (DNA): TGTGCCAGCAGCTCAACAGGGTTCCTTGTGAACACTGAAGCTTTCTTT.